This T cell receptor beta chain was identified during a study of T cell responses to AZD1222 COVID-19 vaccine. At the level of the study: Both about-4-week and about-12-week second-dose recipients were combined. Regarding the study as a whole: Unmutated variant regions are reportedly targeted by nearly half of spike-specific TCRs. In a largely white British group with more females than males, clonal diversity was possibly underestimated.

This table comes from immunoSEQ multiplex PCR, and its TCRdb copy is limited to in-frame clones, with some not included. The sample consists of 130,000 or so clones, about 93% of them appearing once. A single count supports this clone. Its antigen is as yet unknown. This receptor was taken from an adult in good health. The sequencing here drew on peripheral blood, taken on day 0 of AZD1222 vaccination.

The CDR3 sequence: CASSLNGQGTGEAFF. CDR3 in DNA: TGTGCCAGCAGCTTAAATGGACAGGGCACAGGGGAAGCTTTCTTT. This chain links TRBV7-3 with TRBJ1-1; 8 bases map to TRBD1. The length of the CDR3 is 15 residues. The V gene's germline CDR1 is SGHTA and CDR2 FQGTGA. V lost 1 base and J lost 8; bases outside the gene matches: 9.